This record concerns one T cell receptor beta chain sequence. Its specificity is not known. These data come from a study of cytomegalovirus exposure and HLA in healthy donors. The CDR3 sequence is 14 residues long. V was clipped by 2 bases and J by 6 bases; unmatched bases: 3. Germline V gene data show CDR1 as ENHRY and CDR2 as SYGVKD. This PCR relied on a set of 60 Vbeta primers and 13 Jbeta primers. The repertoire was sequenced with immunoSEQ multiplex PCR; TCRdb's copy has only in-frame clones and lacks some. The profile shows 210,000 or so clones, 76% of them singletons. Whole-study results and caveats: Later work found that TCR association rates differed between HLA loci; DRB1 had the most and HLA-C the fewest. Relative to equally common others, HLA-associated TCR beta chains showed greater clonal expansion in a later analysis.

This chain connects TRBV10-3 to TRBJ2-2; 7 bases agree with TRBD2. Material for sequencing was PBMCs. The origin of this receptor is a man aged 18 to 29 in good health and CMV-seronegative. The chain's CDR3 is CAISEGGRAGELFF. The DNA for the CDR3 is TGTGCCATCAGTGAGGGGGGGAGGGCCGGGGAGCTGTTTTTT.